This T cell receptor beta chain was captured by sequencing in a study of shared clonotypes between healthy human individuals. Looking at the study overall: There were three CD4 naive, three CD4 memory, two CD8 naive and one CD8 memory plates per donor. Whole-study findings and limits: Researchers found naive subsets generally carried larger estimated richness than memory subsets. Some clonotypes were shared by all four sorted-subset donors, while others were not shared. The non-shared ones had lower generation probabilities than the shared ones. Clonotype sharing across donors was expected to vary with sequencing depth.

Sequenced by immunoSEQ multiplex PCR; TCRdb stores in-frame clones only, minus some. The sample shows roughly 500,000 clones, 95% to 97% of them seen only once. This clone appeared a few times. Its antigen is still unknown. V shed 2 bases and J shed 9 bases, with 10 bases lying between them. Germline lookup yields CDR1 SEHNR and CDR2 FQNEAQ (reference sequence). CDR3 length: 12 residues. Sequenced sample: naive CD4+ T cells sorted from blood. Stated subset: CD45RA+ positively selected. The V gene is TRBV7-9, the J gene TRBJ1-1, with D possibly matching TRBD1 (5 bases). This receptor was taken from a woman younger than 45 in good health. CDR3 coding DNA: TGTGCCAGCAGCTTACCGGCGGGACAAGCTTTCTTT. Translated, it gives CASSLPAGQAFF.